The entry below gives a single TCR beta chain sequence along with its context. The antigen is undetermined. The sample comes from a study of Ad26.COV2.S vaccination and SARS-CoV-2 variants. Measured with immunoSEQ multiplex PCR; TCRdb has only the in-frame clones, and not every one. The data hold 450,000 to 550,000 clones, with roughly 89% observed a single time. Study-wide points: In TCR breadth and depth analyses, total T cell responses may have been underestimated. Reported post-vaccination CD8+ and CD4+ T cell responses to spike showed substantial breadth. Placebo recipients trailed vaccine recipients in spike-specific TCR breadth.

Described treatment: 19 received Ad26.COV2.S at low or high dose, single or two shots; 5 received placebo; per-sample allocation not given. Vaccine and placebo recipients were sampled on day 63 after the first injection. The CDR3 covers 16 residues. After removal of 6 bases from V and 4 bases from J, the junction contained 6 bases not matched to a gene. Germline CDR1 reads LNHDA; CDR2 reads SQIVND (reference sequence). The sample consisted of peripheral blood, taken in a trial of Ad26.COV2.S vaccine versus placebo. This sequence was found in a person between 18 and 65 years old who received the Ad26.COV2.S COVID-19 vaccine or a placebo. This sequence joins TRBV19 and TRBJ2-2, with 12 bases fitting TRBD1. The chain's CDR3 is CASRGGQGAGTGELFF. The CDR3 DNA follows: TGTGCCAGTAGGGGGGGACAGGGGGCCGGCACCGGGGAGCTGTTTTTT.